Sequencing of this T cell receptor (beta chain) was carried out in a study of cytomegalovirus exposure and HLA in healthy donors. Profiled with immunoSEQ multiplex PCR; TCRdb holds only in-frame clones, not every one. The sample consists of about 130,000 clones, roughly nine tenths of them appearing once. Germline V gene data show CDR1 as LGHNA and CDR2 as YSLEER. The trim removed 0 bases at V and 7 bases at J, leaving 11 bases unmatched. The CDR3 has 17 amino acids. The donors were part of the validation cohort of 120 subjects. That cohort was separate from the first cohort, which comprised 550 to 750 subjects.

The chain has TRBV4-3 and TRBJ2-1, with 8 bases identical to TRBD2. This receptor was identified in a woman aged 18-29 years in good health and CMV-seronegative. Sequenced input: PBMCs. CDR3 sequence (DNA): TGCGCCAGCAGCCAAGATTGGAGCGGGAGAAGTGGTAATGAGCAGTTCTTC. It is translated as CASSQDWSGRSGNEQFF.